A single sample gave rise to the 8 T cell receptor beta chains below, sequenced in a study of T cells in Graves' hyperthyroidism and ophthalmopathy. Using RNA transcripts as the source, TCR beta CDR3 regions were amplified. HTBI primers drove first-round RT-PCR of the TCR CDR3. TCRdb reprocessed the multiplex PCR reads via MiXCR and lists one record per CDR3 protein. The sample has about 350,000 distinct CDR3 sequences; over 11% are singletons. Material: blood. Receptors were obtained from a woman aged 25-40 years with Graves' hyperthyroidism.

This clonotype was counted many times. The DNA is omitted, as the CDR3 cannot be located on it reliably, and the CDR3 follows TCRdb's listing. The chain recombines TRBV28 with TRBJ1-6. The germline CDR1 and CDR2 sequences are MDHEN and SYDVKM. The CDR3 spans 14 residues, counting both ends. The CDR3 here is CASSTSGSNSPLHF.

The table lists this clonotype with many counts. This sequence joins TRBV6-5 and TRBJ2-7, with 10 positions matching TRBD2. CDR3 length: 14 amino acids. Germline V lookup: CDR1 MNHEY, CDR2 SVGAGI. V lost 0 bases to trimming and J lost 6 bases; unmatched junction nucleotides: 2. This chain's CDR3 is CASSYSRTSGEQYF. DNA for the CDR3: TGTGCCAGCAGTTACTCGAGGACTAGCGGCGAGCAGTACTTC.

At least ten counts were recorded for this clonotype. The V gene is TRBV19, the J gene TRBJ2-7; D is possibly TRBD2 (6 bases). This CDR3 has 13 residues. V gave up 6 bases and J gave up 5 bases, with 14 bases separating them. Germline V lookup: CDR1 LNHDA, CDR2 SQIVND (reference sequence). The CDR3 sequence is CASRDGRVNEQYF. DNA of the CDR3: TGTGCCAGTAGGGACGGGAGAGTTAACGAGCAGTACTTC.

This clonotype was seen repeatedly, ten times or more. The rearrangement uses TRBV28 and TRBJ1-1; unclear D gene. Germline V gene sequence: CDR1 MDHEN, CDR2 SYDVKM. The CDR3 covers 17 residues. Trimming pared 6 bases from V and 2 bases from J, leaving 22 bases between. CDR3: CASSPPRAGGRNTEAFF. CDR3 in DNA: TGTGCCAGCAGCCCACCCCGCGCAGGTGGACGCAACACTGAAGCTTTCTTT.

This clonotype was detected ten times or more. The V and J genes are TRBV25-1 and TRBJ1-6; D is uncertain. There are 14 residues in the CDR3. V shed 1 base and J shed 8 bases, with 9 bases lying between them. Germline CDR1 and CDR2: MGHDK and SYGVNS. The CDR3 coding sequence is TGTGCCAGCAGTGAATCGGCGGCCTATTCACCCCTCCACTTT. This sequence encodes CASSESAAYSPLHF.

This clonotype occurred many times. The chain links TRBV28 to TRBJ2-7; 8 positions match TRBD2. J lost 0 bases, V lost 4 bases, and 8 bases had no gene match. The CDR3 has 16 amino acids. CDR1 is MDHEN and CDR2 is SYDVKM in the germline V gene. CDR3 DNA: TGTGCCAGCAGTTCTCCACGGGAGGGGAGCTCCTACGAGCAGTACTTC. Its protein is CASSSPREGSSYEQYF.

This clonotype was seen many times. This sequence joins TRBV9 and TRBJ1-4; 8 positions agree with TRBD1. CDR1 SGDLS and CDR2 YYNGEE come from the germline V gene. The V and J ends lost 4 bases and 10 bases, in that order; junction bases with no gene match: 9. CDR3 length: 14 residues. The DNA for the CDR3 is TGTGCCAGCAGCCCCCCCGGGACAGGCTCAAAACTGTTTTTT. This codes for CASSPPGTGSKLFF.

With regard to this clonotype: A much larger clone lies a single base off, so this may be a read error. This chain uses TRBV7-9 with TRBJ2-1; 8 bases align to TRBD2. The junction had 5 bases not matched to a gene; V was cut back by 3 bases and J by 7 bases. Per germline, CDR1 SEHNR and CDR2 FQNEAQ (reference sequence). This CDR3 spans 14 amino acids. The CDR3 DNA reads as TGTGCCAGCAGCTTTGGCGGGAGGAGGAATGAGCAGTTCTTC. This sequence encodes CASSFGGRRNEQFF.